The subject of this entry is one T cell receptor beta chain. The data belong to a study of T cell responses to AZD1222 COVID-19 vaccine. Clones were sequenced by immunoSEQ multiplex PCR, and TCRdb holds only the in-frame ones, with some missing. Among around 140,000 clones, 80% to 95% were seen once, and the ten largest hold more than 3%. V lost 4 bases to trimming and J lost 1 base, with 7 bases between them. CDR1 is SQVTM, CDR2 ANQGSEA, per germline. This CDR3 comprises 12 residues. The sequence derives from an adult in good health. This chain links TRBV29-1 with TRBJ1-2, with unresolved D. The source was peripheral blood, collected on day 0 of AZD1222 vaccination. The CDR3, as DNA: TGCAGCGTTGGGGCCATTAACTATGGCTACACCTTC. Translation: CSVGAINYGYTF.